The rows below give T cell receptor beta chains drawn from one sample of a study of PD-L1 blockade in urothelial cancer. Assay: immunoSEQ multiplex PCR; the TCRdb copy retains only in-frame clones and omits some. Counted here are tens of thousands of clones, 84% occurring once; the ten biggest clones make up over 8.5%. The sample in question was PBMCs, obtained around atezolizumab (anti-PD-L1) treatment. The receptors shown here come from a woman in her 70s with urothelial cancer. CDR3s include the opening cysteine and the closing phenylalanine or tryptophan. The D gene is left open where the match is weak. Rows give clone size only sometimes, using once, few, many, or a class for an expanded clone.

size: NA
J: TRBJ1-2
D: NA
V: TRBV4-1
CDR3: CASSHPQGNNYGYTF
DNA: TGCGCCAGCAGCCATCCTCAGGGAAATAACTATGGCTACACCTTC

size: NA
J: TRBJ1-2
D: NA
V: TRBV5-6
CDR3: CASSLVRTANIYGYTF
DNA: TGTGCCAGCAGCTTGGTGAGGACAGCAAACATCTATGGCTACACCTTC

size: NA
J: TRBJ1-5
D: NA
V: TRBV4-1
CDR3: CASSQTASGNQPQHF
DNA: TGCGCCAGCAGCCAAACCGCCAGCGGCAATCAGCCCCAGCATTTT

size: NA
J: TRBJ2-2
D: NA
V: TRBV10-1
CDR3: CASSDLGATTGELFF
DNA: TGCGCCAGCAGTGACTTAGGGGCTACCACCGGGGAGCTGTTTTTT

size: once
J: TRBJ2-4
D: NA
V: TRBV19
CDR3: CASSIDRWAKNIQYF
DNA: TGTGCCAGTAGTATTGACAGGTGGGCCAAAAACATTCAGTACTTC

size: NA
J: TRBJ2-2
D: NA
V: TRBV5-6
CDR3: CASSPLWGPNTGELFF
DNA: TGTGCCAGCAGTCCCCTATGGGGGCCGAACACCGGGGAGCTGTTTTTT

size: few
J: TRBJ1-2
D: NA
V: TRBV19
CDR3: CASSHDSTYGYTF
DNA: TGTGCCAGTAGTCACGACTCCACTTATGGCTACACCTTC

size: NA
J: TRBJ2-2
D: TRBD1
V: TRBV19
CDR3: CATQGENTGELFF
DNA: TGTGCCACCCAGGGGGAGAACACCGGGGAGCTGTTTTTT

size: NA
J: TRBJ2-7
D: NA
V: TRBV30
CDR3: CAWSPGNPYEQYF
DNA: TGTGCCTGGAGCCCGGGGAACCCCTACGAGCAGTACTTC

size: NA
J: TRBJ2-7
D: TRBD2
V: TRBV11-2
CDR3: CASSLSLRGGEQYF
DNA: TGTGCCAGCAGCCTTTCGTTGCGGGGGGGGGAGCAGTACTTC

size: NA
J: TRBJ2-1
D: NA
V: TRBV6-6
CDR3: CASSHLRLGGRDEQFF
DNA: TGTGCCAGCAGTCACCTCCGGCTGGGGGGAAGGGATGAGCAGTTCTTC

size: NA
J: TRBJ1-5
D: NA
V: TRBV30
CDR3: CAWRQGRQPQHF
DNA: TGTGCCTGGAGACAGGGACGGCAGCCCCAGCATTTT

size: NA
J: TRBJ2-7
D: NA
V: TRBV27
CDR3: CASSLRLGGYEQYF
DNA: TGTGCCAGCAGTTTGAGGCTGGGGGGTTACGAGCAGTACTTC

size: NA
J: TRBJ2-1
D: NA
V: TRBV4-2
CDR3: CASSQVAGSATYNEQFF
DNA: TGTGCCAGCAGCCAAGTGGCTGGCAGCGCAACCTACAATGAGCAGTTCTTC

size: NA
J: TRBJ2-1
D: NA
V: TRBV6-1
CDR3: CASSEQGYNEQFF
DNA: TGTGCCAGCAGTGAACAGGGTTACAATGAGCAGTTCTTC

size: once
J: TRBJ1-5
D: TRBD1
V: TRBV19
CDR3: CASMTGDRGQPQHF
DNA: TGTGCCAGTATGACGGGGGACAGGGGTCAGCCCCAGCATTTT

size: NA
J: TRBJ1-1
D: NA
V: TRBV7-9
CDR3: CASSLGTTNTEAFF
DNA: TGTGCCAGCAGCCTAGGGACAACGAACACTGAAGCTTTCTTT

size: NA
J: TRBJ2-3
D: TRBD2
V: TRBV2
CDR3: CASRGLAVSTDTQYF
DNA: TGTGCCAGCAGGGGTCTAGCGGTGAGCACAGATACGCAGTATTTT

size: NA
J: TRBJ2-3
D: TRBD2
V: TRBV5-1
CDR3: CASSFRLAGGTSTDTQYF
DNA: TGCGCCAGCAGCTTCCGACTAGCGGGAGGGACTAGCACAGATACGCAGTATTTT

size: few
J: TRBJ2-7
D: NA
V: TRBV5-1
CDR3: CASSRAYEQYF
DNA: TGCGCCAGCAGCCGGGCCTACGAGCAGTACTTC

size: NA
J: TRBJ2-2
D: TRBD1
V: TRBV30
CDR3: CAWTRPNRGWDTGELFF
DNA: TGTGCCTGGACCCGCCCCAACAGGGGCTGGGACACCGGGGAGCTGTTTTTT

size: NA
J: TRBJ2-1
D: TRBD2
V: TRBV6-5
CDR3: CASSYDLAGLVFF
DNA: TGTGCCAGCAGTTACGACCTAGCGGGATTAGTCTTCTTC

size: NA
J: TRBJ2-3
D: NA
V: TRBV11-2
CDR3: CASSRNPPLAGTDTQYF
DNA: TGTGCCAGCAGCCGTAATCCTCCTTTAGCGGGCACAGATACGCAGTATTTT